This TCR beta chain was found in a study of naive and memory T cell subsets. Study-level findings and limits: Especially in CD8 cells, naive repertoires contained a few larger clonotypes, possibly CD45RA-re-expressing memory cells. Diversity fell and Gini index rose from naive through CM, EM, EMRA.

An equimolar mix of two oligonucleotides served as the beta constant-region primer for TRBC1 and TRBC2. The ligated cDNA underwent four PCR rounds using SP2 and nested alpha and beta constant-region primers. Using its own MiXCR run on the UMI-ligation and nested PCR reads, TCRdb lists one record per CDR3 protein. The table lists roughly 97,000 distinct CDR3 sequences, 13% to 15% of them singletons. This clonotype came up a few times. What it binds is not known. The CDR3 loop spans 16 amino acids. Trimming at V came to 5 bases and at J to 2 bases, leaving 6 bases not matched to a gene. CDR1 and CDR2 (germline): SGHNT, YYREEE (reference sequence). From the second PCR step, alpha and beta chains were amplified apart.

The TCR was taken from a human donor in good health. V gene TRBV5-4 combines with J gene TRBJ2-1; TRBD2 matches 11 bases. Sequenced material: naive CD8+ T cells from blood. DNA of the CDR3: TGTGCCAGCAGAGAGAGACTAGCGGGGACCTACAATGAGCAGTTCTTC. Protein sequence: CASRERLAGTYNEQFF.